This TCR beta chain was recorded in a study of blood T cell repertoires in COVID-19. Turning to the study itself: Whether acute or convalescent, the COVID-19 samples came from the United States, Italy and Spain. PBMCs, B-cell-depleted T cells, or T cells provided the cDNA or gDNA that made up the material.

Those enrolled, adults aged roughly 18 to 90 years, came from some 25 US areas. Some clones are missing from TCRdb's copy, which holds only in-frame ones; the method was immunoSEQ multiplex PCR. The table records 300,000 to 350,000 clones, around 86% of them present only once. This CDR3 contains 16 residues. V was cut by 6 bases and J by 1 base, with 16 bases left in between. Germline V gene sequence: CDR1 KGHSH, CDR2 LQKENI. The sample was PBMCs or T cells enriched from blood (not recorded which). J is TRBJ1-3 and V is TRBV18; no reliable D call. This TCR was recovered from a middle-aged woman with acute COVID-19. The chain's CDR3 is CASSLPGSRSGNTIYF. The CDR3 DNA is TGTGCCAGCTCCCTTCCGGGGTCCCGTTCTGGAAACACCATATATTTT.